One sample yielded the 7 T cell receptor beta chains listed below, sequenced in a study of shared clonotypes between healthy human individuals. Measured with immunoSEQ multiplex PCR; TCRdb has only the in-frame clones, and not every one. This table has some 790,000 clones, about two thirds appearing once. The source material was memory CD4+ T cells sorted from blood. Subset in this sample: CD45RA-negative fraction. These TCRs come from a woman aged 25 to 39 in good health.

V gene TRBV6-5 combines with J gene TRBJ1-3, with TRBD1 as a possible D gene (6 bases). The CDR3 loop spans 15 amino acids. The germline V gene encodes CDR1 MNHEY and CDR2 SVGAGI. V was shortened by 8 bases and J by 7 bases, with 21 bases between the two germline ends. CDR3 DNA sequence: TGTGCCAGCTCAGACTCAGGGGCTGAGTGGAACACCATATATTTT. Amino acids: CASSDSGAEWNTIYF.

CDR3 residues: CASSPRTGSDTEAFF. The DNA of the CDR3 is TGTGCCAGCTCACCTCGGACAGGTTCGGACACTGAAGCTTTCTTT. The chain employs TRBV18 and TRBJ1-1; 7 positions match TRBD1. The CDR3 extends over 15 amino acids. Looked up from germline, CDR1 is KGHSH and CDR2 is LQKENI. J lost 3 bases, V lost 3 bases, and 7 bases had no gene match.

A remark on this clone: A much bigger clone sits one base away, suggesting this may be a read error. CDR3 residues: CASSLTGDEQYF. CDR3 nucleotides: TGCGCCAGCAGCTTAACAGGGGACGAGCAGTACTTC. The chain has TRBV5-1 and TRBJ2-7, with 7 bases lining up with TRBD1. Trimming cost V 2 bases and J 5 bases; bases outside gene matches: 1. The CDR3 sequence is 12 residues long. CDR1 and CDR2 from the germline V gene are SGHRS and YFSETQ.

The V call is TRBV6-1, the J call TRBJ2-1; tentatively, D is TRBD2 (5 bases). The V gene's germline CDR1 is MNHNS and CDR2 SASEGT. The CDR3 is made up of 15 amino acids. V was trimmed by 4 bases and J by 4 bases, leaving 14 bases between them. CDR3 amino acids: CASSASARLYNEQFF. The CDR3 DNA reads as TGTGCCAGCAGTGCCTCGGCTAGACTATACAATGAGCAGTTCTTC.

The table lists this clone with many counts. The J gene is TRBJ2-5, the V gene TRBV7-8; no clear D. This CDR3 comprises 13 residues. Per germline, CDR1 SGHVS and CDR2 FQNEAQ. Trimming stripped 1 base from V and 1 base from J, with 4 bases between. Here the CDR3 DNA reads TGTGCCAGCAGCTTAGGGCGCCAAGAGACCCAGTACTTC. Amino acids: CASSLGRQETQYF.

This clone was seen a few times. The V gene is TRBV20-1, the J gene TRBJ2-7; TRBD2 might be the D (5 bases). The CDR3 has 11 amino acids. Germline assignment: CDR1 DFQATT and CDR2 SNEGSKA (reference sequence). Trimming stripped 3 bases from V and 6 bases from J, with 9 bases between. In nucleotides, the CDR3 is TGCAGTGCTAGGAGGGTCGGCGAGCAGTACTTC. This encodes CSARRVGEQYF.

The rearrangement uses TRBV19 and TRBJ2-7; 12 nucleotides align to TRBD2. The junction had 5 bases not matched to a gene; V was cut back by 5 bases and J by 0 bases. CDR1 is LNHDA, CDR2 SQIVND, per germline (reference sequence). The CDR3 has 16 residues. The CDR3 spells CASSYRLAGASYEQYF. DNA for the CDR3: TGTGCCAGTAGTTATCGACTAGCGGGGGCCTCCTACGAGCAGTACTTC.